The clone carrying this T cell receptor beta chain was seen only once. As yet, its antigen is unknown. Each subset's genomic DNA was split evenly across several immunoSEQ plates. Repertoires were generated with immunoSEQ multiplex PCR, while TCRdb's copy carries only in-frame clones and drops some. This sample yields more than 1.2 million clones, of which approximately 98.5% are seen a single time; approximately 0.38% belongs to the top ten. This sample stems from a study of shared clonotypes between healthy human individuals. Notes on the study in general: Naive subsets generally exceeded memory subsets in estimated richness. Sequencing depth was a factor that was expected to affect clonotype sharing among donors. Apart from blood, nothing was sampled; tissue repertoires likely differ.

V dropped 3 bases and J dropped 7 bases, with 19 bases sitting between them. The CDR3 is 15 residues long. Germline CDR1 and CDR2: MGHDK and SYGVNS. The receptor was derived from a man aged 25-40 years in good health. Sample: naive CD4+ T cells sorted from blood. Noted subset: CD45RA+ positively selected. The chain is built from TRBV25-1 and TRBJ2-7; possibly TRBD1 for D (6 bases). CDR3 amino acids: CASSEPGHRDGEQYF. CDR3 sequence (DNA): TGTGCCAGCAGTGAGCCGGGACACAGGGATGGTGAGCAGTACTTC.